One sample yielded the 23 T cell receptor beta chains listed below, sequenced in a study of shared clonotypes between healthy human individuals. Assay: immunoSEQ multiplex PCR; the TCRdb copy retains only in-frame clones and omits some. In the table there are about 1,500,000 clones, roughly 96% of which are singletons. What was sequenced was naive CD4+ T cells sorted from blood. Stated subset: CD45RA+ positively selected. The source is a man aged 30 to 45 in good health.

This chain joins TRBV19 and TRBJ1-1, with a possible D match to TRBD1 (6 bases). CDR3 length equals 16 residues. The V end lost 8 bases, the J end lost 6 bases, and 25 bases lay between the germline ends. Germline V gene sequence: CDR1 LNHDA, CDR2 SQIVND (reference sequence). In DNA, the CDR3 is TGTGCCAGTGGAAGTAATCCAGGTGGGGGCTATCCTGAAGCTTTCTTT. Translated: CASGSNPGGGYPEAFF.

In this sample, this clone turned up once. V and J are TRBV10-1 and TRBJ2-7, with D possibly matching TRBD2 (6 bases). The V and J ends lost 3 bases and 0 bases respectively, with 15 bases between them. Per the germline V gene, CDR1 is WNHNN and CDR2 is SYGVQD (reference sequence). The CDR3 is 16 residues long. CDR3 nucleotide sequence: TGCGCCAGCAGTGACGAGGGACTGCCCTTCTCCTACGAGCAGTACTTC. Encoded protein: CASSDEGLPFSYEQYF.

The gene calls are TRBV6-5 and TRBJ2-2; TRBD1 matches at 7 bases. V lost 4 bases, J lost 5 bases, and 7 bases stayed unmatched. CDR1 is MNHEY and CDR2 is SVGAGI in the germline V gene. The CDR3 runs to 15 residues. The CDR3 is CASSLRQGYTGELFF. The CDR3, as DNA: TGTGCCAGCAGTTTACGACAGGGATATACCGGGGAGCTGTTTTTT.

The rearrangement joins TRBV30 to TRBJ2-5; tentative D call: TRBD1 (5 bases). V gave up 3 bases and J gave up 0 bases, with 8 bases separating them. This CDR3 has 13 amino acids. Germline assignment: CDR1 GTSNPN and CDR2 SVGIG (reference sequence). The DNA of the CDR3 is TGTGCCTGGAGCCCAGGGCACCAAGAGACCCAGTACTTC. Its protein is CAWSPGHQETQYF.

J is TRBJ1-2 and V is TRBV4-3, with 7 positions matching TRBD1. The CDR3 consists of 14 residues. Germline V lookup: CDR1 LGHNA, CDR2 YSLEER. V lost 4 bases, J lost 4 bases, and 6 bases stayed unmatched. The CDR3 DNA reads as TGCGCCAGCAGCCCGGGGACAGAAGTCTATGGCTACACCTTC. As protein: CASSPGTEVYGYTF.

For this clone: Other DNA sequences in this specimen translate into the identical CDR3. The chain recombines TRBV7-6 with TRBJ1-1; D gene unclear. The CDR3 totals 13 residues. V lost 1 base and J lost 1, with 4 bases in between. Germline assignment: CDR1 SGHVS and CDR2 FNYEAQ. CDR3 loop: CASSLGENTEAFF. CDR3 DNA: TGTGCCAGCAGCTTAGGAGAGAACACTGAAGCTTTCTTT.

The chain uses TRBV7-8 and TRBJ2-7, with D perhaps matching TRBD1 or TRBD2 (5 bases each). Germline V lookup: CDR1 SGHVS, CDR2 FQNEAQ. V gave up 0 bases and J gave up 3 bases, with 12 bases separating them. The CDR3 loop spans 15 amino acids. CDR3 sequence (DNA): TGTGCCAGCAGCTTAGCCCGGGGCGCAAACTACGAGCAGTACTTC. It encodes CASSLARGANYEQYF. Filled out from reference TRBV7-8 and TRBJ2-7, the complete variable domain reads GAGVSQSPRYKVAKRGQDVALRCDPISGHVSLFWYQQALGQGPEFLTYFQNEAQLDKSGLPSDRFFAERPEGSVSTLKIQRTQQEDSAVYLCASSLARGANYEQYFGPGTRLTVT.

The chain joins TRBV10-3 to TRBJ2-7, with 11 bases matching TRBD2. J gave up 0 bases and V 5 bases, and 6 bases lay outside the gene matches. The CDR3 length is 16 residues. In germline, CDR1 is ENHRY, CDR2 SYGVKD. CDR3 sequence: CAISTSTSGISYEQYF. CDR3 DNA: TGTGCCATCAGTACTTCGACTAGCGGGATCTCCTACGAGCAGTACTTC.

The chain recombines TRBV29-1 with TRBJ2-7; D possibly corresponds to TRBD1 (6 bases). The ends were cut back, 7 bases at V and 3 bases at J, with 16 bases in the middle. Per the germline V gene, CDR1 is SQVTM and CDR2 is ANQGSEA. The CDR3 has 13 amino acids. CDR3 DNA: TGCAGCGCCCGCGACAGGTTCGGCTACGAGCAGTACTTC. This sequence encodes CSARDRFGYEQYF.

The chain employs TRBV28 and TRBJ2-1; weak D call: TRBD2 (6 bases). The V and J ends lost 7 bases and 1 base respectively, with 14 bases between them. This CDR3 is built from 15 residues. CDR1 is MDHEN, CDR2 SYDVKM, per germline. The CDR3 DNA sequence: TGTGCCAGCACGTGGGGGGAGTGGTCCTACAATGAGCAGTTCTTC. This codes for CASTWGEWSYNEQFF.

V usage is TRBV18 and J usage is TRBJ2-2; D could derive from TRBD1 or TRBD2 (5 bases each). V was pared by 0 bases and J by 3 bases, with 23 bases between. The CDR3 is made up of 20 amino acids. CDR1 is KGHSH, CDR2 LQKENI, per germline. CDR3 sequence: CASSPPGRSGGNLDTGELFF. The CDR3 nucleotides read TGTGCCAGCTCACCACCCGGGCGAAGTGGGGGAAATTTGGACACCGGGGAGCTGTTTTTT.

Worth noting for this clone: This sample also contains other DNA sequences that code for the same CDR3. The CDR3 protein is CASSRPTDTQYF. The CDR3 DNA sequence: TGTGCCAGCAGCCGACCCACAGATACGCAGTATTTT. The chain employs TRBV7-2 and TRBJ2-3; D call uncertain. The CDR3 length is 12 residues. CDR1 SGHTA and CDR2 FQGNSA come from the germline V gene. Trimming removed 5 bases from V and 2 bases from J, with 5 bases in between. The full variable domain, rest sourced from reference TRBV7-2 and TRBJ2-3, is GAGVSQSPSNKVTEKGKDVELRCDPISGHTALYWYRQSLGQGLEFLIYFQGNSAPDKSGLPSDRFSAERTGGSVSTLTIQRTQQEDSAVYLCASSRPTDTQYFGPGTRLTVL.

The chain is built from TRBV5-4 and TRBJ2-3; D not resolved. CDR3 length: 15 residues. CDR1 and CDR2 from the germline V gene are SGHNT and YYREEE (reference sequence). Deletions cut 6 bases from V and 6 bases from J, with 20 bases between. CDR3 loop: CASTLSTGSRDTQYF. The CDR3 DNA reads TGTGCCAGCACTTTATCCACCGGGTCTCGGGATACGCAGTATTTT.

The V gene is TRBV18, the J gene TRBJ2-7; 11 bases fit TRBD2. Germline V CDR1 and CDR2: KGHSH, LQKENI. The length of the CDR3 is 16 residues. V gave up 4 bases and J gave up 1 base; unmatched junction bases: 6. In nucleotides, the CDR3 is TGTGCCAGCTCACGTTCCGGGACTAGCGGTTCCTACGAGCAGTACTTC. Translating it yields CASSRSGTSGSYEQYF.

The chain employs TRBV6-1 and TRBJ2-5; D might be TRBD2 (5 bases). CDR1 is MNHNS, CDR2 SASEGT, per germline. CDR3 length: 14 residues. Trimming took 7 bases from V and 5 from J, leaving 17 bases between them. The CDR3 bases are TGTGCCAGCAAGGGCCCAGCGGTCAGGGAGACCCAGTACTTC. The encoded protein is CASKGPAVRETQYF.

This sequence joins TRBV5-1 and TRBJ2-5; 11 bases align to TRBD2. The germline gives CDR1 SGHRS, CDR2 YFSETQ. Trimming at V came to 1 base and at J to 4 bases, leaving 9 bases not matched to a gene. The CDR3 is made up of 17 amino acids. The CDR3 is CASSLSPSGRIGETQYF. The DNA of the CDR3 is TGCGCCAGCAGCTTGTCCCCTAGCGGGAGGATAGGAGAGACCCAGTACTTC.

A single count supports this clone. The rearrangement links TRBV5-4 to TRBJ2-1; 13 bases fit TRBD2. This CDR3 has 15 amino acids. The J segment lost 4 bases and the V segment lost 6 bases, leaving 4 bases of the junction unmatched. In germline, CDR1 is SGHNT, CDR2 YYREEE (reference sequence). The CDR3, as DNA: TGTGCCAGCACGGGACTAGCGGGAACTTACAATGAGCAGTTCTTC. Protein: CASTGLAGTYNEQFF.

This rearrangement joins TRBV5-4 to TRBJ2-2, with D tentatively TRBD2 (5 bases). The CDR3 is 13 amino acids. V shed 3 bases and J shed 7 bases, with 10 bases lying between them. Germline CDR1 is SGHNT and CDR2 is YYREEE (reference sequence). The CDR3: CASSSEAHGELFF. CDR3 coding DNA: TGTGCCAGCAGCTCGGAGGCTCACGGGGAGCTGTTTTTT.

The V and J genes are TRBV11-2 and TRBJ2-4; TRBD1 agrees at 10 bases. The CDR3 is made up of 16 amino acids. V trimming: 3 bases; J trimming: 6 bases; junction bases outside the gene matches: 8. Germline V CDR1 and CDR2: SGHAT, FQNNGV. CDR3 in amino acids: CASSLGQGIFSNIQYF. The CDR3 coding sequence is TGTGCCAGCAGCTTGGGACAGGGGATATTCTCAAACATTCAGTACTTC.

The chain employs TRBV6-5 and TRBJ2-5; D is unclear. Germline CDR1 reads MNHEY; CDR2 reads SVGAGI. CDR3 length: 14 amino acids. V was shortened by 1 base and J by 4 bases, with 10 bases between the two germline ends. CDR3 protein: CASSYLGSSETQYF. CDR3 nucleotides: TGTGCCAGCAGTTACTTGGGTTCGTCAGAGACCCAGTACTTC.

The DNA of the CDR3 is TGTGCCAGCAGTGACTTAGCCAGCACCGGGGAGCTGTTTTTT. Encoded protein: CASSDLASTGELFF. The gene calls are TRBV6-1 and TRBJ2-2; D ambiguous. There are 14 residues in the CDR3. Germline lookup yields CDR1 MNHNS and CDR2 SASEGT. Trimming removed 3 bases at V and 4 bases at J, with 9 bases between.

The chain recombines TRBV5-4 with TRBJ1-2; D call uncertain. Trimming took off 4 bases at V and 5 bases at J, with 12 bases between the two ends. Germline lookup yields CDR1 SGHNT and CDR2 YYREEE (reference sequence). The CDR3 length is 13 residues. The CDR3 loop is CASSPPDGYGYTF. The CDR3 DNA follows: TGTGCCAGCAGCCCCCCGGACGGATATGGCTACACCTTC.

The chain recombines TRBV2 with TRBJ2-2, with TRBD2 matching 7 bases. The CDR3 covers 15 residues. V trimming: 5 bases; J trimming: 5 bases; junction bases outside the gene matches: 8. The V gene's germline CDR1 is SNHLY and CDR2 FYNNEI. DNA of the CDR3: TGTGCCAGCAGTTACAAAACTAGCGTGACCGGGGAGCTGTTTTTT. Residues: CASSYKTSVTGELFF.